These T cell receptor beta chains were read from a single sample in a study of blood T cell repertoires in COVID-19. The assay was immunoSEQ multiplex PCR, and TCRdb's table has in-frame clones only and misses some. Among approximately 210,000 clones listed, 83% were seen once. Specimen: peripheral blood. These receptors all come from a woman in her 50s with acute or convalescent COVID-19. The CDR3 runs from the conserved cysteine through the conserved F or W.

v_call	cdr3_aa
TRBV7-2	CASSRGAIYEQYF
TRBV5-1	CASSSGFAGELFF
TRBV29-1	CSVEVAGGRPQGFNEQFF
TRBV28	CASSFVSSGNSPLAKNIQYF
TRBV9	CASSAGTGTEKLFF
TRBV24-1	CATSDSWTGSSYNEQFF
TRBV6-6	CAGGRDTDTQYF
TRBV6-5	CATARGRGYEKLFF
TRBV7-2	CASSLDRGQETQYF
TRBV2	CASSDEGRSNQPQHF
TRBV5-4	CASSLVSGRKGNEQFF
TRBV28	CASSLGQGLQPQHF
TRBV28	CASRLGTGLNTEAFF
TRBV9	CASSRGDFKNIQYF
TRBV6-5	CASTVEWNTEAFF
TRBV18	CASSGQGADEQFF
TRBV6-5	CASTASGIYTDTQYF
TRBV14	CASSQYRGSGANVLTF
TRBV5-4	CASSTTLRWEETQYF
TRBV19	CASRQGGGSYNEQFF
TRBV5-6	CASSLTGTGNQPQHF